Listed below are T cell receptor beta chains from one sample, sequenced in a study of tumor and adjacent non-tumor tissue in lung cancer. A single record per CDR3 protein comes from TCRdb applying MiXCR to the multiplex PCR reads. The sample consists of approximately 76,000 distinct CDR3 sequences, around 70% of them appearing once. The sequenced sample was lung tumor tissue. These TCRs come from a woman in her seventies with non-small cell lung cancer. CDR3s include the opening cysteine and the closing phenylalanine or tryptophan. Each record gives: clone size, J gene, V gene, D gene, CDR3 protein, CDR3 DNA. The D gene is left open where the match is weak. Clone size is stated in some rows and not others, as once, few, many or a class when expanded.

>.|TRBJ1-1|TRBV12-3/TRBV12-4|TRBD1
CASSDTGTGNTEAFF
TGTGCCAGCAGCGACACAGGGACAGGGAACACTGAAGCTTTCTTT
>.|TRBJ2-3|TRBV28|.
CASSLGGTTDAQYF
TGTGCCAGCAGTTTGGGGGGAACCACAGATGCGCAGTATTTT
>.|TRBJ2-7|TRBV5-6|.
CASSQTNAYSYEQYF
TGTGCCAGCAGCCAGACTAACGCCTACTCCTACGAGCAATACTTC
>.|TRBJ2-1|TRBV23-1|.
CASSPYSYNEQFF
TGCGCCAGCAGTCCTTACAGTTACAATGAGCAGTTCTTC
>.|TRBJ2-7|TRBV11-2|.
CASSLVSGPSGEQYF
TGTGCCAGCAGCTTAGTTTCGGGGCCCTCAGGCGAGCAGTACTTC
>.|TRBJ2-1|TRBV6-6|.
CVSRHDRLTLYNEQFF
TGTGTCAGCAGGCATGACAGACTTACCCTCTACAATGAGCAGTTCTTC
>.|TRBJ2-3|TRBV6-5|.
CASSHDLAITDTQYF
TGTGCCAGCAGTCACGACTTGGCTATCACAGATACGCAGTATTTT
>.|TRBJ1-4|TRBV29-1|TRBD1
CRVGTGGTNEKLFF
TGCAGAGTTGGGACAGGGGGCACTAATGAAAAACTATTTTTT
>many|TRBJ2-1|TRBV20-1|.
CSAISLRGDNEQFF
TGCAGTGCTATATCCCTTAGAGGGGACAATGAGCAGTTCTTC
>.|TRBJ2-1|TRBV11-1|.
CASSLSTSGSRYEQFF
TGTGCCAGCAGCTTATCGACTAGTGGGAGTAGGTATGAGCAGTTCTTC
>.|TRBJ2-7|TRBV5-1|.
CASSPTTATYEQYF
TGCGCCAGCAGCCCTACGACAGCAACCTACGAGCAGTACTTC
>.|TRBJ2-1|TRBV15|TRBD1
CASSRGQGAGQGTYSEQFF
TGTGCCTCCAGCAGAGGCCAAGGGGCGGGACAGGGAACCTACAGTGAGCAGTTCTTC
>.|TRBJ2-1|TRBV11-1|TRBD2
CASNSEGGPYEQFF
TGTGCCAGCAACTCAGAGGGAGGGCCTTATGAGCAGTTCTTC
>.|TRBJ2-7|TRBV11-1|TRBD1
CASRRTGGYELYF
TGTGCCAGCAGAAGGACAGGGGGCTACGAGCTGTACTTC
>.|TRBJ2-1|TRBV11-3|.
CASSPRWDNEQFF
TGTGCTAGCAGCCCCCGGTGGGACAATGAGCAGTTCTTC
>.|TRBJ2-7|TRBV5-1|.
CASSTTTPASIGYEQYF
TGCGCCAGCAGCACAACGACGCCGGCTAGCATAGGCTACGAGCAGTACTTC
>.|TRBJ1-6|TRBV29-1|.
CNVATGQNSPLHF
TGTAACGTTGCGACAGGCCAAAATTCACCCCTCCACTTT
>.|TRBJ2-1|TRBV29-1|TRBD2
CCANRAGTFNEQFF
TGCTGCGCCAATCGAGCGGGGACCTTCAATGAGCAGTTCTTC
>.|TRBJ1-2|TRBV4-1|TRBD1
CASRQAGTGVYDYTF
TGCGCCAGCAGACAGGCCGGGACAGGGGTCTATGACTACACCTTC
>many|TRBJ2-7|TRBV20-1|TRBD2
CSASPPGTSGGSYEQYF
TGCAGTGCTAGCCCTCCCGGGACTAGCGGGGGATCCTACGAGCAGTACTTC
>.|TRBJ2-3|TRBV29-1|TRBD2
CSVYSGTSGSGDGFSTQYF
TGCAGCGTCTATTCCGGGACTAGTGGGAGCGGTGACGGTTTTAGTACGCAGTATTTT
>few|TRBJ2-2|TRBV20-1|.
CSAGTANTGALFF
TGCAGTGCTGGGACTGCGAACACCGGGGCGCTGTTTTTT
>.|TRBJ1-4|TRBV10-3|.
CAISESGRGYEKLFF
TGTGCCATCAGTGAGTCAGGACGGGGCTATGAAAAACTGTTTTTT
>.|TRBJ1-3|TRBV5-5|.
CASNFSGNTIYF
TGTGCCAGCAACTTTTCTGGAAATACCATATATTTT
>.|TRBJ1-2|TRBV6-1|.
CASYRETNYGYAF
TGTGCCAGCTATCGGGAAACTAACTATGGCTACGCCTTC
>once|TRBJ2-2|TRBV10-3|TRBD2
CVIRKGQAGGPGSGELFF
TGTGTCATCAGGAAGGGACAAGCGGGAGGGCCGGGCAGCGGGGAGCTGTTTTTT
>.|TRBJ2-7|TRBV30|.
CAWTTGDYKQYF
TGTGCCTGGACGACAGGGGACTACAAGCAGTACTTC
>.|TRBJ1-5|TRBV10-2|.
CASCQQCNQPQHF
TGCGCCAGTTGTCAACAGTGTAATCAGCCCCAGCATTTT
>.|TRBJ1-5|TRBV6-5|TRBD1
CARMPTGRNQPQHF
TGTGCCAGGATGCCGACAGGGAGAAATCAGCCCCAGCATTTT
>many|TRBJ2-1|TRBV14|.
CASSQVHPGNEQFF
TGTGCCAGCAGCCAAGTTCACCCGGGCAATGAGCAGTTCTTC
>many|TRBJ1-3|TRBV11-2|.
CASSYPAGNTIYF
TGTGCCAGCAGCTACCCTGCTGGAAACACCATATATTTT
>.|TRBJ1-5|TRBV28|.
CVSSFSEAVSNQPQHF
TGTGTCAGCAGTTTTAGTGAGGCGGTGTCCAATCAGCCCCAGCATTTT
>many|TRBJ2-5|TRBV6-1|.
CASKDLQETQYF
TGTGCCAGCAAGGACCTCCAAGAGACCCAGTACTTC
>many|TRBJ2-7|TRBV5-1|.
CASSYTGSYEQYF
TGCGCCAGCAGCTACACAGGTAGTTACGAGCAGTACTTC
>.|TRBJ1-2|TRBV9|TRBD1
CASSAGGLSGYDYTF
TGTGCCAGCAGCGCAGGGGGCTTATCTGGCTATGACTACACCTTC
>many|TRBJ1-1|TRBV5-4|.
CASSLDRADTEAFF
TGTGCCAGCAGCTTGGACAGGGCGGACACTGAAGCTTTCTTT
>.|TRBJ2-3|TRBV29-1|.
CNVARETGPDTQYF
TGCAACGTTGCCCGGGAGACTGGGCCAGATACGCAGTATTTT
>few|TRBJ2-3|TRBV6-5|.
CASSYSFMSTDTQYF
TGTGCCAGTAGTTACTCGTTTATGAGCACAGATACACAGTATTTT
>.|TRBJ2-7|TRBV29-1|.
CIVRDWDSYEQYF
TGCATCGTCCGGGACTGGGACTCCTACGAGCAGTACTTC
>.|TRBJ1-2|TRBV6-1|TRBD1
CAGRATGVFGYTF
TGTGCCGGCAGAGCCACAGGGGTCTTTGGCTATACCTTC
>.|TRBJ1-1|TRBV5-1|TRBD1
CASSVGTGDTEPFF
TGCGCCAGCAGCGTCGGGACAGGAGACACTGAACCTTTCTTT
>many|TRBJ2-3|TRBV12-3/TRBV12-4|.
CASSLASGVGDTQYF
TGTGCCAGCAGTTTAGCGTCAGGGGTTGGAGATACGCAGTATTTT
>.|TRBJ1-5|TRBV7-8|.
CTSSSFGATNQPQHF
TGTACCAGCAGCTCCTTCGGGGCCACCAATCAGCCCCAGCATTTT
>.|TRBJ2-2|TRBV7-8|TRBD1
CASQGQGNTGVLFF
TGTGCCAGTCAAGGACAGGGAAACACCGGGGTGCTGTTTTTT
>few|TRBJ2-7|TRBV28|TRBD1
CAIKEGGFYEQYF
TGTGCCATCAAGGAAGGGGGCTTCTACGAGCAGTACTTC
>.|TRBJ2-1|TRBV4-1|TRBD2
CASSRDPGSSGTTYNEQFF
TGCGCCAGCAGCCGAGACCCTGGATCTAGCGGGACTACATACAATGAGCAGTTCTTC
>.|TRBJ2-1|TRBV28|TRBD2
CASCPPMGGGTNEQFF
TGTGCCAGCTGTCCACCTATGGGGGGAGGGACCAATGAGCAGTTCTTC